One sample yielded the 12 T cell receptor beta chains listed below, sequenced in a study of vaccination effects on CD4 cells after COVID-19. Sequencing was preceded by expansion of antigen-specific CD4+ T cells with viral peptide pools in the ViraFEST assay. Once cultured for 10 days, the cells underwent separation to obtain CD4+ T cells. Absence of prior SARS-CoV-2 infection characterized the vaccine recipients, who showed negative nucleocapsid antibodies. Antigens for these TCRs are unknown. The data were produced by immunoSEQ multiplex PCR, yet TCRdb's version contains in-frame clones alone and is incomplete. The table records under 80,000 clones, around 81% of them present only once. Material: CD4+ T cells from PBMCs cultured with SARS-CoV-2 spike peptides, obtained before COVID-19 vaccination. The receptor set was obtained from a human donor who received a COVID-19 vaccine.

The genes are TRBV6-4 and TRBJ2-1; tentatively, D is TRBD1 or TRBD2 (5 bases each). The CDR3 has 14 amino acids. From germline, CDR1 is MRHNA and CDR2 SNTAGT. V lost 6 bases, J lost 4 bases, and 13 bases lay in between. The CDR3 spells CASSLGTEYNEQFF. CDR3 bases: TGTGCCAGCAGCTTAGGGACGGAATACAATGAGCAGTTCTTC.

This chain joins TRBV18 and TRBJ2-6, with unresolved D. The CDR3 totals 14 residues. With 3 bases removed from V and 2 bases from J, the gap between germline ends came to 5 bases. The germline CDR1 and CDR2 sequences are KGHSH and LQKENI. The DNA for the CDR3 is TGTGCCAGCTCACCCGGAACTGGGGCCAACGTCCTGACTTTC. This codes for CASSPGTGANVLTF.

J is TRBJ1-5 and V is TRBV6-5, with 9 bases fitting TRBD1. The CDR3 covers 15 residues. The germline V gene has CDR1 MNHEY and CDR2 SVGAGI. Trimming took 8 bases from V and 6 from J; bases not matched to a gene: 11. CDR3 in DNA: TGTGCCAGCGCACCCGGGACAGGGTCTACTCAGCCCCAGCATTTT. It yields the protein CASAPGTGSTQPQHF.

CDR3 sequence (DNA): TGTGCCAGCAGTTACTCGGACAGGGGGCTAGAGACCCAGTACTTC. Translated, it gives CASSYSDRGLETQYF. This chain joins TRBV28 and TRBJ2-5; 11 bases map to TRBD1. Germline CDR1 and CDR2: MDHEN and SYDVKM. There are 15 residues in the CDR3. The trim removed 4 bases at V and 4 bases at J, leaving 5 bases unmatched. The entire variable domain, with the rest obtained from reference TRBV28 and TRBJ2-5, is as follows: DVKVTQSSRYLVKRTGEKVFLECVQDMDHENMFWYRQDPGLGLRLIYFSYDVKMKEKGDIPEGYSVSREKKERFSLILESASTNQTSMYLCASSYSDRGLETQYFGPGTRLLVL.

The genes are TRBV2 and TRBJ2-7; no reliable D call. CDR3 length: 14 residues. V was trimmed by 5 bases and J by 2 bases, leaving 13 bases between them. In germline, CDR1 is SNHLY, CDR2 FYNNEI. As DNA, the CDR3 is TGTGCCAGCAGTCACCGGGTTGTCGCCTACGAGCAGTACGTC. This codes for CASSHRVVAYEQYV.

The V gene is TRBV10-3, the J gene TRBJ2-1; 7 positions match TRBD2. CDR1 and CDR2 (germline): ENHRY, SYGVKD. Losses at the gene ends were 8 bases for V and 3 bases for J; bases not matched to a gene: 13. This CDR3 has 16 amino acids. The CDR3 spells CAIGVGRTGGYNEQFF. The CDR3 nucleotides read TGTGCCATCGGGGTAGGGAGAACGGGGGGCTACAATGAGCAGTTCTTC.

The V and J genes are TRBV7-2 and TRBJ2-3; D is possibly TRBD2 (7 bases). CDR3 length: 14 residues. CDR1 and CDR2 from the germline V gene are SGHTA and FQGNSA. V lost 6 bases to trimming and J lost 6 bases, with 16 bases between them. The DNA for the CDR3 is TGTGCCAGCAGGCCTGCGGGGGCGCGGGATACGCAGTATTTT. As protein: CASRPAGARDTQYF.

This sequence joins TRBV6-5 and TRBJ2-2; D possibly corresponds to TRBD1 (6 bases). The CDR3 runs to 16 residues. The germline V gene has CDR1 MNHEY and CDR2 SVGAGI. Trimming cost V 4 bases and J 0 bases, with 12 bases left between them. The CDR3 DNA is TGTGCCAGCAGTTTCGACAGGTCTGCGAACACCGGGGAGCTGTTTTTT. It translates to CASSFDRSANTGELFF.

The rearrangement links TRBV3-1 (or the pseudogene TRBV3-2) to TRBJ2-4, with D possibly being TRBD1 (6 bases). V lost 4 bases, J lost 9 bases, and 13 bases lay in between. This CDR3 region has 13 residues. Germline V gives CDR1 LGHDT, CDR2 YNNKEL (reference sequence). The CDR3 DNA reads TGTGCCAGCAGCCGCGAGGGGGTATCCATTCAGTACTTC. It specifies CASSREGVSIQYF.

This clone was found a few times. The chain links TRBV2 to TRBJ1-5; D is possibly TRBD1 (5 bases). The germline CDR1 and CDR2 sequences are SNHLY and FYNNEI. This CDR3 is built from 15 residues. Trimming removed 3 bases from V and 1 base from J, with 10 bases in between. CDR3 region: CASSDRGSSNQPQHF. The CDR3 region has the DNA TGTGCCAGCAGTGATCGGGGGTCCAGCAATCAGCCCCAGCATTTT.

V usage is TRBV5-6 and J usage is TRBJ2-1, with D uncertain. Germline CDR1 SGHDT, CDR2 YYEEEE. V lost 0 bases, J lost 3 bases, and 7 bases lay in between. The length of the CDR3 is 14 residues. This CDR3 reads CASSLVPLYNEQFF. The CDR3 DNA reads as TGTGCCAGCAGCTTGGTACCACTCTACAATGAGCAGTTCTTC.

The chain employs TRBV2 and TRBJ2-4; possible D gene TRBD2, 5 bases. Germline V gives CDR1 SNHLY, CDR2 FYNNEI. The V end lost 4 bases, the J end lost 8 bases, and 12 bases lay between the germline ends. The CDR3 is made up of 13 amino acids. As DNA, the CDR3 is TGTGCCAGCAGTGCCACTAGTGGGGACATTCAGTACTTC. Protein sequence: CASSATSGDIQYF.